Listed below are T cell receptor beta chains from one sample, sequenced in a study of CD8+CD57+ T cells in acquired aplastic anemia. TCRdb itself ran the reads through MiXCR, one entry per CDR3 protein. Here the sample spans about 190,000 distinct CDR3 sequences, around 50% being singletons. The sample was sorted CD4+, CD8+, or CD8+CD57+ T cells (not recorded which) from PBMCs. These receptors were taken from a human donor in good health, serving as a control. CDR3s include the opening cysteine and the closing phenylalanine or tryptophan. The D gene is left open where the match is weak. Size is stated for part of the rows, as once, few or many counts, or as a class when the clone is expanded.

TGTGCCAGCAGACTAGCGGGGGGAGAGACCCAGTACTTC CASRLAGGETQYF TRBJ2-5 many TRBD2 TRBV6-6
TGTGCCAGCAGCTTAGGAATCTCGACAGGGAAGTATAATTCACCCCTCCACTTT CASSLGISTGKYNSPLHF TRBJ1-6 . TRBD1 TRBV11-2
TGTGCCAGCAGCGAGAGGACAGGGAGGGAAAAACTGTTTTTT CASSERTGREKLFF TRBJ1-4 . TRBD1 TRBV7-2
TGTGCCAGCAGCACCCTAGCGGGGAATTCACCCCTCCACTTT CASSTLAGNSPLHF TRBJ1-6 . . TRBV7-3
TGTGCCAGCAGCCACCGGACAGAGCAGTTCTTC CASSHRTEQFF TRBJ2-1 few . TRBV4-2
TGTGCCAGCAGCGTTCGGACAGGGAATCGCCAGCCCCAGCATTTT CASSVRTGNRQPQHF TRBJ1-5 once TRBD1 TRBV2
TGTGCCAGCAGTTACCCCGACAGTGAAGCTTTCTTT CASSYPDSEAFF TRBJ1-1 many . TRBV6-6
TGTGCTAGCACCCTAACTAGCGGGGGGGCCGATACGCAGTATTTT CASTLTSGGADTQYF TRBJ2-3 . TRBD2 TRBV7-3
TGTGCCAGTAGTATTGCGGGAGGAAGTACGCAGTATTTT CASSIAGGSTQYF TRBJ2-3 . TRBD2 TRBV19
TGTGCCTGGAGTGCTTTGGGCGCGAACACCGGGGAGCTGTTTTTT CAWSALGANTGELFF TRBJ2-2 few . TRBV30
TGTGCCAGCAGCCAAGATATCCTAGGGGGGAGTGGGCTCAGAAAGGAATATCAGCCCCAGCATTTT CASSQDILGGSGLRKEYQPQHF TRBJ1-5 . . TRBV7-3
TGTGCCAGCAGCCTTTCCCACTTCGTCATACAGGGGTCCTATGGCTACACCTTC CASSLSHFVIQGSYGYTF TRBJ1-2 many TRBD1 TRBV7-2
TGTGCCAGCAGCTTAGAGCGCTCCCGAGCGGCCGAGCAGTACTTC CASSLERSRAAEQYF TRBJ2-7 . . TRBV7-2
TGTGCCAGCACCCTTCGGAGCGGGACAGGGTCGCACATTCAGTACTTC CASTLRSGTGSHIQYF TRBJ2-4 . TRBD1 TRBV9
TGTGCCAGCAAAAGACAGGGTAGTGAAAAACTGTTTTTT CASKRQGSEKLFF TRBJ1-4 many TRBD1 TRBV6-5
TGTGCCAGTAGTATGGGGACACGGGGGCGGACTGAAGCTTTCTTT CASSMGTRGRTEAFF TRBJ1-1 many . TRBV19
TGTGCCAGTAGGCAACAGCGATATCAGCCCCAGCATTTT CASRQQRYQPQHF TRBJ1-5 few . TRBV19
TGTGCCAGCAGTGGGGACAGCCCCTACGAGCAGTACTTC CASSGDSPYEQYF TRBJ2-7 many TRBD1 TRBV12-3/TRBV12-4
TGTGCCACCAGCAATAGGGACCGCGGGACAGATACGCAGTATTTT CATSNRDRGTDTQYF TRBJ2-3 few . TRBV15